This TCR beta chain came from a study of vaccination effects on CD4 cells after COVID-19. Whole-study findings and limits: Clones from infection and from vaccination both contracted markedly late after vaccination. In the study, convalescent patients were few, and early post-infection timepoints were absent.

As for this clone: What it recognizes is unknown.

CDR3 size: 13 residues. CDR1 SGHRS and CDR2 YFSETQ come from the germline V gene. The V segment lost 7 bases and the J segment 7 bases; nucleotides outside the gene matches: 8. Assay used: immunoSEQ multiplex PCR; TCRdb lists only in-frame clones, some missing. Found here are about 27,000 clones, 73% of them singletons; the top ten hold roughly 22%. The ViraFEST assay expanded antigen-specific CD4+ T cells with viral peptide pools before sequencing. Subsequent to about 10 days of culture, CD4+ T cells were isolated. Nucleocapsid antibodies were negative in the vaccine recipients, who had never had SARS-CoV-2 infection. PBMC cultures contained some 2.1 million cells per well, about 10 IU/ml IL-2 and roughly 10 ug/ml peptides.

V and J are TRBV5-1 and TRBJ2-1, with 7 bases fitting TRBD2. This sequence originates from a human donor who received a COVID-19 vaccine. The sample was CD4+ T cells from PBMCs cultured with HCoV-NL63 spike peptides, taken before COVID-19 vaccination. The CDR3 sequence is CASRLAERNEQFF. CDR3 DNA sequence: TGCGCCAGCCGACTAGCAGAGAGGAATGAGCAGTTCTTC.